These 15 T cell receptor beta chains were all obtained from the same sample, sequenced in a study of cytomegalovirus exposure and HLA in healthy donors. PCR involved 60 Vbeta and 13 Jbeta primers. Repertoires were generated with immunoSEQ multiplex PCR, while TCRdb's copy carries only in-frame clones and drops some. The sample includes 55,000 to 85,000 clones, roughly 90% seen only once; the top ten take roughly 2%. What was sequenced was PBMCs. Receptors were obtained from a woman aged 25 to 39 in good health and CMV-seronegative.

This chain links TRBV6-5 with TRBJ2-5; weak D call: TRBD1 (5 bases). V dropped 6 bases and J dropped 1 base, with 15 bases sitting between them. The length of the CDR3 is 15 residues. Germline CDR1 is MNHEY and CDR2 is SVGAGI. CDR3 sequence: CASSPGPPPQETQYF. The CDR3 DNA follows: TGTGCCAGCAGCCCAGGGCCGCCGCCCCAAGAGACCCAGTACTTC.

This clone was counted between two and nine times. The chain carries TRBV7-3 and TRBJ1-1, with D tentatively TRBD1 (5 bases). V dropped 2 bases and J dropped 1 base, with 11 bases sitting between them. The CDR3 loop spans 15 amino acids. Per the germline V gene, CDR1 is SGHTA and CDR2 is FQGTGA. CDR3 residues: CASSLGGRANTEAFF. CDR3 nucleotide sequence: TGTGCCAGCAGCTTAGGTGGCAGGGCGAACACTGAAGCTTTCTTT.

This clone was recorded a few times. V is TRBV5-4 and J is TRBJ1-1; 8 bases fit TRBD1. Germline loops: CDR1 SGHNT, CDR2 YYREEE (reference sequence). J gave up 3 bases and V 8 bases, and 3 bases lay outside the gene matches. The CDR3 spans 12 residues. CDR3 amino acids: CARAGGYTEAFF. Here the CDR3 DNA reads TGTGCCAGAGCAGGGGGCTACACTGAAGCTTTCTTT.

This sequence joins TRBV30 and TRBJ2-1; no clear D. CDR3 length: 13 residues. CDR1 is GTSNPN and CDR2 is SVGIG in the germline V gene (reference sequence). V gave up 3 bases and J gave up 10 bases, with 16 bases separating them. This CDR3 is CAWSPTASGEQFF. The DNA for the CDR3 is TGTGCCTGGAGCCCCACAGCCTCTGGAGAGCAGTTCTTC.

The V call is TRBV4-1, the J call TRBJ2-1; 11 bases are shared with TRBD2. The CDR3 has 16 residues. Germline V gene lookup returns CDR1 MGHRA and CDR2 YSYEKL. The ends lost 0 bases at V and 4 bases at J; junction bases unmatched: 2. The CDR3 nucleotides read TGCGCCAGCAGCCAAGATAGCGGGAGGGAATACAATGAGCAGTTCTTC. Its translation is CASSQDSGREYNEQFF.

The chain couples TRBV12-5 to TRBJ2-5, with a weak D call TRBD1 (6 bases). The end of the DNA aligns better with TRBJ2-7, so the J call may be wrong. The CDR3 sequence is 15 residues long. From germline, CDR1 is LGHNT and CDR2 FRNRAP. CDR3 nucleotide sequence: TGTGCTAGTGGTTCCCGAACAGGGTTCACCTACGAGCAGTACTTC. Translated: CASGSRTGFTYEQYF.

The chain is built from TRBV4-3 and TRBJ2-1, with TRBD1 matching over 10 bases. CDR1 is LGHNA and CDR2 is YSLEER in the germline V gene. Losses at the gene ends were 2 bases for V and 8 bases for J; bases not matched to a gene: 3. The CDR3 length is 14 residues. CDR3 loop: CASSQRQGAYEQFF. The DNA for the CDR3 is TGCGCCAGCAGCCAAAGACAGGGGGCCTATGAGCAGTTCTTC.

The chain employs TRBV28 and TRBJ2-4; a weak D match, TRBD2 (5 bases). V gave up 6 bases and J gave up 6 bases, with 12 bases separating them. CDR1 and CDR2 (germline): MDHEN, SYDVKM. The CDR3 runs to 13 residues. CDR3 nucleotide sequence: TGTGCCAGCAGAGAGAACAGCGGAAACATTCAGTACTTC. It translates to CASRENSGNIQYF. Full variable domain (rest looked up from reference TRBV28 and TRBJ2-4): DVKVTQSSRYLVKRTGEKVFLECVQDMDHENMFWYRQDPGLGLRLIYFSYDVKMKEKGDIPEGYSVSREKKERFSLILESASTNQTSMYLCASRENSGNIQYFGAGTRLSVL.

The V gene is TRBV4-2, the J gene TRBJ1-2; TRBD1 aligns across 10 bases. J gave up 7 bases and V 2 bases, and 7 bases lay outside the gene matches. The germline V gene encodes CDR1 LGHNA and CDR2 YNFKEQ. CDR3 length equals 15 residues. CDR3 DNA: TGTGCCAGCAGCCAATCCCCCGGGACAGGGGCTGGCTACACCTTC. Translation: CASSQSPGTGAGYTF.

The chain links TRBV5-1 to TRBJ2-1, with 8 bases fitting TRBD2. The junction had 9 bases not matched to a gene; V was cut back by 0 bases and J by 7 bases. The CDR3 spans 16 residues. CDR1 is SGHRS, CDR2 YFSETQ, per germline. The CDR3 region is CASSLAMLAGVNEQFF. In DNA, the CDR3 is TGCGCCAGCAGCTTGGCGATGCTAGCGGGTGTTAATGAGCAGTTCTTC. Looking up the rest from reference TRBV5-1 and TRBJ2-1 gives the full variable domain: KAGVTQTPRYLIKTRGQQVTLSCSPISGHRSVSWYQQTPGQGLQFLFEYFSETQRNKGNFPGRFSGRQFSNSRSEMNVSTLELGDSALYLCASSLAMLAGVNEQFFGPGTRLTVL.

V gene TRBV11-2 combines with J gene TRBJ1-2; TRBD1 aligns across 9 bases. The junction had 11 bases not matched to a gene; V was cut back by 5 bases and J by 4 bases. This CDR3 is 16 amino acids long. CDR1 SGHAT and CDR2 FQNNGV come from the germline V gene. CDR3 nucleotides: TGTGCCAGCAGCCCGCTCGGGACAGGGCTTTTCTATGGCTACACCTTC. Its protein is CASSPLGTGLFYGYTF.

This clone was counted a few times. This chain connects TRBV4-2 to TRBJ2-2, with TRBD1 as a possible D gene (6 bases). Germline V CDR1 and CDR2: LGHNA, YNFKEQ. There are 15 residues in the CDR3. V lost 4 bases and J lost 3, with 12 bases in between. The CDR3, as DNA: TGTGCCAGCAGCCCGAAGGGGGTGGACACCGGGGAGCTGTTTTTT. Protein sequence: CASSPKGVDTGELFF.

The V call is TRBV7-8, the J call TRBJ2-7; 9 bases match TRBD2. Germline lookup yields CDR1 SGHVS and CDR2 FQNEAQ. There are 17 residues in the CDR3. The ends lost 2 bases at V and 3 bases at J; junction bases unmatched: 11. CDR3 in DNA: TGTGCCAGCAGCTTAAAAATTATAGGACTAGCGTACTACGAGCAGTACTTC. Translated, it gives CASSLKIIGLAYYEQYF.

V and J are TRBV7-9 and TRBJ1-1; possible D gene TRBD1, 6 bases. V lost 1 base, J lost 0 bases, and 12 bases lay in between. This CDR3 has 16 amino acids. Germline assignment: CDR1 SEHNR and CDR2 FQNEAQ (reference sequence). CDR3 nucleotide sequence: TGTGCCAGCAGCTTAGTAGAGGGGGGGATGAACACTGAAGCTTTCTTT. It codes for CASSLVEGGMNTEAFF.

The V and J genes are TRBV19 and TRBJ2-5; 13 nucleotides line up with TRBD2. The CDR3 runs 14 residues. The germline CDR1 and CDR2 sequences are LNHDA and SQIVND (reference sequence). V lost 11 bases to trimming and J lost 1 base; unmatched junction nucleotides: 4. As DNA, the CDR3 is TGTGCCGCTGGACTAGCGGGAGCCCAAGAGACCCAGTACTTC. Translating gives CAAGLAGAQETQYF.